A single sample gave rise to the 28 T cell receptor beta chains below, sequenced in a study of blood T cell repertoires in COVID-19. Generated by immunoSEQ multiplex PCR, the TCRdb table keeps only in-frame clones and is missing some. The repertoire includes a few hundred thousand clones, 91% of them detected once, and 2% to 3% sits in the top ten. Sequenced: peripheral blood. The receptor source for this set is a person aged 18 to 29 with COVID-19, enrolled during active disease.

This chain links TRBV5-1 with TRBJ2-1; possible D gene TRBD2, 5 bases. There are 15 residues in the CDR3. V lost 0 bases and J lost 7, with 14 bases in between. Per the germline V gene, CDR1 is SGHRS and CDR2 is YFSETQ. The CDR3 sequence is CASSLDGLGTNEQFF. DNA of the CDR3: TGCGCCAGCAGCTTGGATGGACTGGGTACTAATGAGCAGTTCTTC. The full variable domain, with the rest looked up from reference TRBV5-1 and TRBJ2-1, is KAGVTQTPRYLIKTRGQQVTLSCSPISGHRSVSWYQQTPGQGLQFLFEYFSETQRNKGNFPGRFSGRQFSNSRSEMNVSTLELGDSALYLCASSLDGLGTNEQFFGPGTRLTVL.

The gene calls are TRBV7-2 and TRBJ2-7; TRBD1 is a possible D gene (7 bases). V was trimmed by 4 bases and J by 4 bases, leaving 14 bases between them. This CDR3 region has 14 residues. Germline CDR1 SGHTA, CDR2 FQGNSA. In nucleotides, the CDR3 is TGTGCCAGCAGCTCCCGGGGGACAGCTTACGAGCAGTACTTC. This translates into CASSSRGTAYEQYF.

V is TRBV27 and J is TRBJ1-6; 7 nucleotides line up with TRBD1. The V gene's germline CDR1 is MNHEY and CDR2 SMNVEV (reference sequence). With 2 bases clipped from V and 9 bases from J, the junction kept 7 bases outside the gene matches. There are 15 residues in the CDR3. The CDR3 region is CASSLRGTETSPLHF. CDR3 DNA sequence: TGTGCCAGCAGTTTAAGGGGGACAGAGACTTCACCCCTCCACTTT.

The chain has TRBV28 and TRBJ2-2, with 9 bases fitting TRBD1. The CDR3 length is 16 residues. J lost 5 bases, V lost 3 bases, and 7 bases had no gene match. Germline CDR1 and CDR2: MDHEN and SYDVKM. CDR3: CASSFFPGTGTGELFF. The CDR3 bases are TGTGCCAGCAGTTTTTTCCCCGGGACAGGGACCGGGGAGCTGTTTTTT.

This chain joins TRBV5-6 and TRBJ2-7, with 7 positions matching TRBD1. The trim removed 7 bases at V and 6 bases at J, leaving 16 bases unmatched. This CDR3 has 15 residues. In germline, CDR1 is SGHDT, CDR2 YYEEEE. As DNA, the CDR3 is TGTGCCAGCTATGCTTGGGACAGCGGCCAACTCGAGCAGTACTTC. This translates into CASYAWDSGQLEQYF.

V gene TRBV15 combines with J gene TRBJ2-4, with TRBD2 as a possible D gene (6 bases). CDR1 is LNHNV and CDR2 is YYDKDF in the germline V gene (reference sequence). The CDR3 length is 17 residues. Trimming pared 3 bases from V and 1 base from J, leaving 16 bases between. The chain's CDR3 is CATSRLGLGDAKNIQYF. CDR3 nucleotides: TGTGCCACCAGCAGGCTGGGACTCGGAGACGCCAAAAACATTCAGTACTTC.

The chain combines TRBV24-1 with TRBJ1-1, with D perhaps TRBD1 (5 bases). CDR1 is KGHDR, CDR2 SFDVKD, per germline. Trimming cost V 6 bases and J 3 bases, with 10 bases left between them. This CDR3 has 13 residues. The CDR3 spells CATSRTGDTEAFF. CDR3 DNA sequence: TGTGCCACCAGTCGGACGGGGGACACTGAAGCTTTCTTT.

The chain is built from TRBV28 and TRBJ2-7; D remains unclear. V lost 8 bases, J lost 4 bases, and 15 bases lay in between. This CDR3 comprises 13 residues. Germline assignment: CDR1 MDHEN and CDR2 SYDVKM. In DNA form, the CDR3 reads TGTGCCAGCTCACGAACTACACCGTACGAGCAGTACTTC. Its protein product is CASSRTTPYEQYF.

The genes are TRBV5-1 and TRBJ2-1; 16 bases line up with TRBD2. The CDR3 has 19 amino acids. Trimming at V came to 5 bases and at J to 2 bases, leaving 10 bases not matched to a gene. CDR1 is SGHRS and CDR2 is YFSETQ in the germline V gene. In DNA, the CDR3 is TGCGCCAGCAGGGCGACCTCGGGACTAGCGGGAGGGGCCTACAATGAGCAGTTCTTC. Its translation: CASRATSGLAGGAYNEQFF. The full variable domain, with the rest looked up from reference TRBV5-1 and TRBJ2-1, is KAGVTQTPRYLIKTRGQQVTLSCSPISGHRSVSWYQQTPGQGLQFLFEYFSETQRNKGNFPGRFSGRQFSNSRSEMNVSTLELGDSALYLCASRATSGLAGGAYNEQFFGPGTRLTVL.

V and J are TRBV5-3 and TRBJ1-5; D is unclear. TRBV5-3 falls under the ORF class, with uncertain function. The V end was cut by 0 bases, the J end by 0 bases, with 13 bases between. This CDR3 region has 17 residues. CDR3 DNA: TGTGCCAGAAGCTTGGTAGTGGTAGTCGATAGCAATCAGCCCCAGCATTTT. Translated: CARSLVVVVDSNQPQHF.

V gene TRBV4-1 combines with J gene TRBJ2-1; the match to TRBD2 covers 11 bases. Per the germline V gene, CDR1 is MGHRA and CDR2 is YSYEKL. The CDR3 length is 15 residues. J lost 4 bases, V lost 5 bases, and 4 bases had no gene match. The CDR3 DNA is TGCGCCAGCAGCGAGACTAGCGGGGAATACAATGAGCAGTTCTTC. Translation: CASSETSGEYNEQFF.

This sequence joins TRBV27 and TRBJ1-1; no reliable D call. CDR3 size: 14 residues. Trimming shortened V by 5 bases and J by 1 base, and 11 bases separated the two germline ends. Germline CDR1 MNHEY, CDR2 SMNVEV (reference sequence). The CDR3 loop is CASSLRGANTEAFF. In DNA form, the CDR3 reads TGTGCCAGCAGTCTAAGAGGAGCGAACACTGAAGCTTTCTTT.

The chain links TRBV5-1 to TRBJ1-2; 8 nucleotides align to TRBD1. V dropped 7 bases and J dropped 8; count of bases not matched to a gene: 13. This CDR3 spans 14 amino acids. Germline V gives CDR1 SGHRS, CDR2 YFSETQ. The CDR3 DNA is TGCGCCAGCGGACCTGTTCAGGGGGCTGGGGGCTACACCTTC. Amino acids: CASGPVQGAGGYTF.

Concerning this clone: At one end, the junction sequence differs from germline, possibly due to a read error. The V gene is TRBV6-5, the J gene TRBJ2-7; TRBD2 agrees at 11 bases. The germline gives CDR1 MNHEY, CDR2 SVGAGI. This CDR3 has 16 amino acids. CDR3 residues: CASSSAGTSGGPTLLF. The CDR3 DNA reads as TGTGCCAGCAGTTCTGCCGGGACTAGCGGAGGTCCGACGTTGCTTTTC.

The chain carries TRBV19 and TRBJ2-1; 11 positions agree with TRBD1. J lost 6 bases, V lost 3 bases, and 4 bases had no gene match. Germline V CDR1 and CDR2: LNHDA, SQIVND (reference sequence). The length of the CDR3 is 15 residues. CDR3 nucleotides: TGTGCCAGTAGTATGGCCGGGACAGGGGGCAATGAGCAGTTCTTC. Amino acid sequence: CASSMAGTGGNEQFF.

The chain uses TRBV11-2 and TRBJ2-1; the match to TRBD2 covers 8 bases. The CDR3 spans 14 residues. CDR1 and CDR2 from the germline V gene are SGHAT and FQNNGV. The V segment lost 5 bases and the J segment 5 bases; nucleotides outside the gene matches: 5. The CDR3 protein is CASSLLAGNNEQFF. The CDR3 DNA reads TGTGCCAGCAGCCTCCTAGCGGGCAACAATGAGCAGTTCTTC.

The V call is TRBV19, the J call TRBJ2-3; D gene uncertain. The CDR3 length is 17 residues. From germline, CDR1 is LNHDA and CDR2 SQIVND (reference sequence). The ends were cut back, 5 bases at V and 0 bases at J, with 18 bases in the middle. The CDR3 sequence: CASSLPPVQDSTDTQYF. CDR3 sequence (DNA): TGTGCCAGTAGTCTACCCCCCGTTCAGGATAGCACAGATACGCAGTATTTT.

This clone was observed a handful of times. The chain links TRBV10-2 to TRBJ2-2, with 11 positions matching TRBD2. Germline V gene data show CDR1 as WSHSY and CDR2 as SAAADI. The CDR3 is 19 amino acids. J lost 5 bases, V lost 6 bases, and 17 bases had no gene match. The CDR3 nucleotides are TGCGCCAGCAGGAAGGGACTAGCGGAACTCGACCGGGGGACCGGGGAGCTGTTTTTT. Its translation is CASRKGLAELDRGTGELFF.

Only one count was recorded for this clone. This CDR3 reads CASSSKIGGAETQYF. Written as DNA, the CDR3 is TGTGCCAGCAGCTCCAAGATTGGGGGCGCAGAGACCCAGTACTTC. J is TRBJ2-5 and V is TRBV14; weak D call: TRBD1 (6 bases). The germline V and J ends were trimmed by 5 bases and 4 bases, with 17 bases remaining between them. Germline CDR1 is SGHDN and CDR2 is FVKESK. This CDR3 has 15 amino acids.

The CDR3 region has the DNA TGCGCCAGCAGCTTGGAACAGGGCAGCTCCCTTTACGAGCAGTACTTC. As protein: CASSLEQGSSLYEQYF. The chain is built from TRBV5-1 and TRBJ2-7, with D possibly matching TRBD1 (6 bases). Germline lookup yields CDR1 SGHRS and CDR2 YFSETQ. The CDR3 loop spans 16 amino acids. Trimming removed 0 bases at V and 4 bases at J, with 17 bases between. Full variable domain (rest looked up from reference TRBV5-1 and TRBJ2-7): KAGVTQTPRYLIKTRGQQVTLSCSPISGHRSVSWYQQTPGQGLQFLFEYFSETQRNKGNFPGRFSGRQFSNSRSEMNVSTLELGDSALYLCASSLEQGSSLYEQYFGPGTRLTVT.

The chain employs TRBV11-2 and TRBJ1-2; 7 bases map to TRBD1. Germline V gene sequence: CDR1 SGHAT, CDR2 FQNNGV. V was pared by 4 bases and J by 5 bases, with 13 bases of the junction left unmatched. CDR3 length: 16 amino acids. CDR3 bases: TGTGCCAGCAGCTCGATTCTAGGGACAGCTCCTTATGGCTACACCTTC. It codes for CASSSILGTAPYGYTF.

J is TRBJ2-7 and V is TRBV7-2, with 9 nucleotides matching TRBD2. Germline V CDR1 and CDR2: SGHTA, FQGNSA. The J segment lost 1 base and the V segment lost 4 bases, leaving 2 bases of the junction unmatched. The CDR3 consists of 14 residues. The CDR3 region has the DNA TGTGCCAGCAGCTCCACTAGCGGGTCCTACGAGCAGTACTTC. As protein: CASSSTSGSYEQYF.

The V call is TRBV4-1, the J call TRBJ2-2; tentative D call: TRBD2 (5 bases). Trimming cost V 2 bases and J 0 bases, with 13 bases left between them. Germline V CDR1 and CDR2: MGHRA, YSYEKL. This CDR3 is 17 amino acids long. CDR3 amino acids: CASSQFWAGTNTGELFF. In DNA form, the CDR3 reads TGCGCCAGCAGCCAATTCTGGGCGGGTACGAACACCGGGGAGCTGTTTTTT.

The CDR3 protein is CASSPRPSPDTQYF. CDR3 coding DNA: TGTGCCAGCAGCCCCCGCCCGAGCCCCGATACGCAGTATTTT. The rearrangement joins TRBV4-2 to TRBJ2-3, with unresolved D. V lost 4 bases and J 6 bases, leaving 14 bases between the germline ends. Germline V CDR1 and CDR2: LGHNA, YNFKEQ. CDR3 length: 14 amino acids.

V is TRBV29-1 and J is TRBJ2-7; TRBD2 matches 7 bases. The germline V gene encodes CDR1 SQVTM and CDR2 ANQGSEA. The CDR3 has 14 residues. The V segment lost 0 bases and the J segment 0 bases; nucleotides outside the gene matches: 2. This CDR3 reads CSVEDGDYSYEQYF. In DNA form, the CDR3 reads TGCAGCGTTGAAGATGGGGACTACTCCTACGAGCAGTACTTC.

CDR3 in DNA: TGTGCCAGCAGAAAACTCCCGACAGGGAAGGAGACCCAGTACTTC. The encoded protein is CASRKLPTGKETQYF. The chain joins TRBV27 to TRBJ2-5, with 7 nucleotides matching TRBD1. The CDR3 has 15 residues. The V segment lost 6 bases and the J segment 5 bases; nucleotides outside the gene matches: 12. In germline, CDR1 is MNHEY, CDR2 SMNVEV (reference sequence).

The CDR3 is CSVRFETQYF. CDR3 coding DNA: TGCAGCGTTCGGTTCGAGACCCAGTACTTC. The chain is built from TRBV29-1 and TRBJ2-5; D is undetermined. V was clipped by 5 bases and J by 5 bases, with 6 bases between them. The CDR3 consists of 10 residues. Germline V CDR1 and CDR2: SQVTM, ANQGSEA.

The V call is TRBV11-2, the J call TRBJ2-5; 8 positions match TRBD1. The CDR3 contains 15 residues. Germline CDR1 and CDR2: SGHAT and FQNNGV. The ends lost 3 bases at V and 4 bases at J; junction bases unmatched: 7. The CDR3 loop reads CASSFDRGWGETQYF. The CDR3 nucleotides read TGTGCCAGCAGCTTCGACAGGGGCTGGGGAGAGACCCAGTACTTC.